These 16 T cell receptor beta chains came from one sample sequenced in a study of T cell repertoires in cytomegalovirus infection. One entry per CDR3 protein results from TCRdb running MiXCR on the reads. The top ten hold 2.8% of the sample, which has around 740,000 distinct CDR3 sequences, under 40% seen once. The sequenced sample was PBMCs. The source of these receptors is a human donor in good health (CMV status not recorded). Some clones in this sample may be carry-over from other donors' samples.

Of note for this clonotype: A much larger clone differs by one base, so this may be a read error. The chain links TRBV11-2 to TRBJ2-3; no clear D. The V end lost 5 bases, the J end lost 4 bases, and 13 bases lay between the germline ends. Germline CDR1 reads SGHAT; CDR2 reads FQNNGV. The CDR3 length is 14 residues. Here the CDR3 DNA reads TGTGCCAGCAGCCCGGCCCCCGTAGCAGATACGCAGTATTTT. Translating it yields CASSPAPVADTQYF.

This clonotype appeared a single time. V is TRBV11-2 and J is TRBJ2-2; 12 bases line up with TRBD2. Germline loops: CDR1 SGHAT, CDR2 FQNNGV. V shed 6 bases and J 1 base; nucleotides not matched to a gene: 3. The length of the CDR3 is 16 residues. CDR3 coding DNA: TGTGCCAGCAGACCGACTAGCGGGGGGAACACCGGGGAGCTGTTTTTT. It yields the protein CASRPTSGGNTGELFF.

V gene TRBV2 combines with J gene TRBJ2-2; D not certain. The germline V gene encodes CDR1 SNHLY and CDR2 FYNNEI. The CDR3 loop spans 14 amino acids. The ends were cut back, 6 bases at V and 7 bases at J, with 15 bases in the middle. The CDR3 nucleotides read TGTGCCAGCAGCCAGAAGGCGTACATCGGGGAGCTGTTTTTT. It is translated as CASSQKAYIGELFF.

Points on this clonotype: This CDR3 fails to terminate in the conserved phenylalanine or tryptophan, so it likely reflects a read error. The DNA is omitted, as the CDR3 cannot be located on it reliably, and the CDR3 follows TCRdb's listing. The chain couples TRBV10-3 to TRBJ1-2; the D call TRBD1 from the table was never checked on the DNA. The CDR3 has 13 amino acids, counting both end residues. The germline V gene has CDR1 ENHRY and CDR2 SYGVKD. CDR3 sequence: CDAWDGNFSCYPV.

The V and J genes are TRBV27 and TRBJ2-5; 15 bases align to TRBD2. This CDR3 has 16 amino acids. Germline V gives CDR1 MNHEY, CDR2 SMNVEV (reference sequence). Trimming removed 4 bases from V and 5 bases from J; junction bases left unmatched: 5. Here the CDR3 reads CASSSGLAGGLETQYF. CDR3 DNA sequence: TGTGCCAGCAGTTCGGGACTAGCGGGGGGTCTGGAGACCCAGTACTTC.

The V gene is TRBV12-3 or TRBV12-4, the J gene TRBJ2-7; a weak D match, TRBD1 (6 bases). This CDR3 spans 15 amino acids. V gave up 4 bases and J gave up 4 bases, with 17 bases separating them. CDR3 sequence reads: CASSSPRTDLYEQYF. Written as DNA, the CDR3 is TGTGCCAGCAGTTCCCCCCGGACAGACCTGTACGAGCAGTACTTC.

This chain connects TRBV7-9 to TRBJ2-1, with 11 bases fitting TRBD2. This CDR3 has 15 amino acids. Germline CDR1 and CDR2: SEHNR and FQNEAQ (reference sequence). V lost 8 bases and J lost 2; bases outside the gene matches: 5. In nucleotides, the CDR3 is TGTGCCAGCGCAGGGGGACTAGCGGCCTACAATGAGCAGTTCTTC. Protein sequence: CASAGGLAAYNEQFF.

This clonotype was recorded many times. The gene calls are TRBV7-2 and TRBJ1-2; the match to TRBD1 covers 8 bases. From germline, CDR1 is SGHTA and CDR2 FQGNSA. The V segment lost 4 bases and the J segment 8 bases; nucleotides outside the gene matches: 9. CDR3 length: 14 amino acids. CDR3 nucleotide sequence: TGTGCCAGCAGCTCATATCAGGGGGCAGAAGGCTACACCTTC. This codes for CASSSYQGAEGYTF.

In this sample, this clonotype turned up a few times. V is TRBV7-8 and J is TRBJ1-1, with D perhaps matching TRBD1 (5 bases). With 1 base removed from V and 8 bases from J, the gap between germline ends came to 14 bases. The CDR3 totals 14 residues. Germline values: CDR1 SGHVS, CDR2 FQNEAQ. The DNA for the CDR3 is TGTGCCAGCAGCTTAGTGGACACAGGCAGGGAAGCTTTCTTT. Its translation is CASSLVDTGREAFF.

The J gene is TRBJ2-1, the V gene TRBV7-9; no definite D call. The CDR3 sequence is 11 residues long. Germline V gene data show CDR1 as SEHNR and CDR2 as FQNEAQ (reference sequence). Trimming pared 3 bases from V and 9 bases from J, leaving 6 bases between. The CDR3 sequence is CASSFRFEQFF. In DNA form, the CDR3 reads TGTGCCAGCAGCTTCCGGTTTGAGCAGTTCTTC.

The chain couples TRBV29-1 to TRBJ2-3; D remains ambiguous. The CDR3 sequence is 14 residues long. Germline V lookup: CDR1 SQVTM, CDR2 ANQGSEA. Trimming removed 4 bases at V and 0 bases at J, with 11 bases between. The CDR3 region has the DNA TGCAGCGTTGGCGGTAGTTCTAGCACAGATACGCAGTATTTT. Translating it yields CSVGGSSSTDTQYF.

This clonotype has more than one count but fewer than ten. V gene TRBV7-9 combines with J gene TRBJ2-5; TRBD2 matches at 10 bases. Germline lookup yields CDR1 SEHNR and CDR2 FQNEAQ (reference sequence). This CDR3 contains 21 residues. Trimming at V came to 5 bases and at J to 1 base, leaving 22 bases not matched to a gene. The CDR3 here is CASSTPHRAGGPLWGQETQYF. The CDR3, as DNA: TGTGCCAGCAGCACGCCCCACCGAGCGGGAGGGCCCCTTTGGGGCCAAGAGACCCAGTACTTC.

V and J are TRBV12-3 or TRBV12-4 and TRBJ1-5; D unclear. V shed 5 bases and J shed 3 bases, with 14 bases lying between them. CDR3 length: 15 amino acids. In DNA, the CDR3 is TGTGCCAGCAGTCCATCTGACCTTAACAATCAGCCCCAGCATTTT. Translating it yields CASSPSDLNNQPQHF.

The rearrangement links TRBV4-1 to TRBJ2-7; D call uncertain. CDR1 and CDR2 (germline): MGHRA, YSYEKL. Trimming stripped 5 bases from V and 4 bases from J, with 9 bases between. The CDR3 extends over 12 amino acids. The CDR3 here is CASSVKTYEQYF. In DNA, the CDR3 is TGCGCCAGCAGCGTGAAAACTTACGAGCAGTACTTC.

In this sample, this clonotype turned up a few times. The chain couples TRBV15 to TRBJ1-1; no clear D. Between the trimmed V and J ends, which lost 1 base and 0 bases, there was a span of 9 bases. This CDR3 region has 15 residues. The germline gives CDR1 LNHNV, CDR2 YYDKDF (reference sequence). CDR3 region: CATSRVRSMNTEAFF. DNA for the CDR3: TGTGCCACCAGCAGAGTTCGGAGTATGAACACTGAAGCTTTCTTT.

This clonotype has a handful of counts. The gene calls are TRBV11-1 and TRBJ1-1, with D maybe TRBD1 (6 bases). Trimming left V 2 bases short and J 0 bases short, with 10 bases between. This CDR3 is built from 15 residues. Germline CDR1 SGHAT, CDR2 FQDESV (reference sequence). CDR3 sequence reads: CASSLRGHVNTEAFF. CDR3 sequence (DNA): TGTGCCAGCAGCTTACGGGGACACGTGAACACTGAAGCTTTCTTT. Variable domain in full (rest from reference TRBV11-1 and TRBJ1-1): EAEVAQSPRYKITEKSQAVAFWCDPISGHATLYWYRQILGQGPELLVQFQDESVVDDSQLPKDRFSAERLKGVDSTLKIQPAELGDSAMYLCASSLRGHVNTEAFFGQGTRLTVV.